The next 5 T cell receptor beta chains were all read from a single sample in a study of blood T cell repertoires in COVID-19. The data were produced by immunoSEQ multiplex PCR, yet TCRdb's version contains in-frame clones alone and is incomplete. The sample holds approximately 68,000 clones; roughly 82% are singletons and the top ten take about 16%. Material: peripheral blood. These receptors were taken from an older man with active COVID-19.

This chain connects TRBV28 to TRBJ1-1; 8 nucleotides match TRBD1. Germline trimming cut 5 bases from V and 0 bases from J; bases unmatched to any gene: 8. The CDR3 is made up of 16 amino acids. Germline values: CDR1 MDHEN, CDR2 SYDVKM. The CDR3 bases are TGTGCCAGCAGTCTAGGGACAGGACCTATGAACACTGAAGCTTTCTTT. This sequence encodes CASSLGTGPMNTEAFF.

The rearrangement links TRBV21-1 to TRBJ2-1; no DNA check was done on the table's D call, TRBD1. TRBV21-1 is deemed a pseudogene. This CDR3 has 17 residues. The CDR3, as DNA: TGTGCCAGCAGCAAAGCCAGGACAGGGGCCTACTACAATGAGCAGTTCTTC. Its protein is CASSKARTGAYYNEQFF.

The chain carries TRBV7-9 and TRBJ1-3, with 7 bases identical to TRBD1. With V trimmed by 5 bases and J by 0 bases, 1 base remained unmatched. Per germline, CDR1 SEHNR and CDR2 FQNEAQ (reference sequence). The CDR3 totals 14 residues. The CDR3 sequence is CASSRGLSGNTIYF. For the CDR3, the DNA is TGTGCCAGCAGCAGGGGGCTCTCTGGAAACACCATATATTTT.

The chain carries TRBV19 and TRBJ2-1; D is possibly TRBD2 (5 bases). This CDR3 contains 16 residues. CDR1 is LNHDA, CDR2 SQIVND, per germline (reference sequence). Trimming cost V 3 bases and J 1 base, with 13 bases left between them. The chain's CDR3 is CASSMSPGSSYNEQFF. The CDR3 nucleotides are TGTGCCAGTAGTATGTCTCCGGGGAGTTCCTACAATGAGCAGTTCTTC.

This clone was recorded only once. V gene TRBV28 combines with J gene TRBJ2-7; 8 nucleotides match TRBD2. The trim removed 6 bases at V and 1 base at J, leaving 8 bases unmatched. The germline V gene has CDR1 MDHEN and CDR2 SYDVKM. The CDR3 has 15 residues. CDR3 loop: CASSSGGGESYEQYF. The CDR3 DNA is TGTGCCAGCAGCTCCGGGGGGGGTGAATCCTACGAGCAGTACTTC.